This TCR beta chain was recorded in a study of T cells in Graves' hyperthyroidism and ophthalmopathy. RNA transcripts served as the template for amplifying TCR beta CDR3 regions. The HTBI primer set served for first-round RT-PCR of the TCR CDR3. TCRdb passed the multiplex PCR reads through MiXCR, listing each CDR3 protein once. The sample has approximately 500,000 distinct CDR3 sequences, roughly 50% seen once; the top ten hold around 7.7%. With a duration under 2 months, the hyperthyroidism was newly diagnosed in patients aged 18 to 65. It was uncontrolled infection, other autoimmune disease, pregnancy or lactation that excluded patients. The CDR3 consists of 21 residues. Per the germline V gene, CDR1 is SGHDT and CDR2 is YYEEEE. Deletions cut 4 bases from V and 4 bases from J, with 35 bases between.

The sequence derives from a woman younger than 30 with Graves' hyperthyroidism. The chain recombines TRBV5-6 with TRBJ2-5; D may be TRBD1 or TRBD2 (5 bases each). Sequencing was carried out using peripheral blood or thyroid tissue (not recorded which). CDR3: CASSRGRWTNTGATTRETQYF. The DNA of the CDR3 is TGTGCCAGCAGCCGGGGACGTTGGACGAACACCGGGGCAACTACACGAGAGACCCAGTACTTC.